This T cell receptor beta chain was recorded in a study of post-analysis software for immune sequencing data (dated by TCRdb to 2014 to 2015). The study in broad terms: Relapsing-remitting, secondary progressive and progressive-relapsing multiple sclerosis were recorded as disease courses, and subtype annotation was lacking for some patients. Patient repertoires were compared against about a dozen previously published healthy control repertoires from donors aged about 6 to 26 years. A subset of samples was prepared in parallel using single-end sample barcoding, then pooled and co-amplified after Illumina adapter ligation. Points the paper makes about the study in general: Direct clustering with F measure revealed strong co-clustering of samples prepared in the same batch, which led to a batch-effect correction. Normalized Chao1 diversity was significantly lower in multiple sclerosis patients than controls, suggesting substantial peripheral T-cell clonal expansion. The control group was slightly older than the multiple sclerosis patient group. Patients showed significantly higher frequencies than controls for a handful of TRBV segments, among them TRBV5-6, TRBV5-1 and TRBV20-1.

TCR beta repertoires were profiled from peripheral blood of over 10 young patients with multiple sclerosis to demonstrate the VDJtools post-analysis software. Multiple sclerosis patients were children and adolescents aged about 6 to 16 years. As to this clonotype: The clone's antigen remains unknown. There are no base qualities to consult, and no much larger clone falls within one base.

Library preparation was by PCR. Sequencing used an Illumina HiSeq 2500. To reduce PCR and sequencing biases, unique molecular identifiers were built into the TCR beta cDNA libraries. Every 1 to 10 million input T cells yielded some 500,000 cDNA molecules, meaning each molecule approximated one T cell. The patient libraries were prepared and sequenced using the same protocol as the earlier healthy control dataset. Samples belonging to the same batch were prepared together, multiplexed and sequenced on a shared HiSeq lane. The authors processed their data as follows. Raw barcoded reads were processed with MIGEC, and single-read molecular identifier groups were discarded before consensus assembly and CDR3 extraction. Clonotype tables were post-analysed with VDJtools, normalizing diversity by down-sampling all datasets to the smallest sample size. Repertoire overlap clustering matched CDR3 amino acid but not nucleotide sequences to correct batch-related cross-sample contamination. TCRdb trimmed the raw reads at Q25, called clones with MiXCR and kept productive beta chains. Here each entry gathers all rows of one CDR3 protein and keeps the most common genes and DNA. TCRdb's processing, not the authors' own work, is the source of the V and J calls. The sample data list about 560,000 distinct CDR3 sequences, and about 40% of these were observed just once. The ten largest make up roughly 1.8% of the sample.

The germline V gene encodes CDR1 SGHRS and CDR2 YFSETQ. At the junction V is shortened by 5 bases and J by 2 bases, with 15 bases in between. The CDR3 numbers 15 residues from cysteine through phenylalanine. Of the read, only the CDR3 DNA is kept; its 45 bases are in frame from base 1. This TCR was recovered from a girl aged 10 to 17 with multiple sclerosis. The material sequenced was blood. The chain was built from TRBV5-1 and TRBJ2-3; the best D guess is TRBD2, with 7 bases matching. The CDR3 has the sequence CASRHRGALTDTQYF. The sequenced DNA: TGCGCCAGCAGGCACCGGGGGGCCCTCACAGATACGCAGTATTTT.